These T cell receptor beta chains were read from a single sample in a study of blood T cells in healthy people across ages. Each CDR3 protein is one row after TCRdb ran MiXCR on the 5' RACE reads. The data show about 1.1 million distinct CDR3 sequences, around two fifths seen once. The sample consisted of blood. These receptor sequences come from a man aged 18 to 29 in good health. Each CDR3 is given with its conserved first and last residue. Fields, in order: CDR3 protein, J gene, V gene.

CASSQVRPLAGRTDTQYF,TRBJ2-3,TRBV4-1
CASSLAAGGTASYKQYF,TRBJ2-7,TRBV12-3/TRBV12-4
CASRWTSNTEAFF,TRBJ1-1,TRBV6-1
CASSSGTPNTEAFF,TRBJ1-1,TRBV12-3/TRBV12-4
CSVPGTHYNEQFF,TRBJ2-1,TRBV29-1
CSVEPRDRVYGYTF,TRBJ1-2,TRBV29-1
CSTRDVRSNYGYTF,TRBJ1-2,TRBV20-1
CASRVQGLYNSPLHF,TRBJ1-6,TRBV12-3/TRBV12-4
CSALTSGGTNYNEQFF,TRBJ2-1,TRBV29-1
CASSSRSGPRGEKLFF,TRBJ1-4,TRBV12-3/TRBV12-4
CSVQEQGFEQFF,TRBJ2-1,TRBV29-1
CASSLTAGEMNEQFF,TRBJ2-1,TRBV7-2
CASSGKGFYNEQFF,TRBJ2-1,TRBV5-1
CASSSILQGSNQPQHF,TRBJ1-5,TRBV19
CASSQRTGGGGNEQYF,TRBJ2-5,TRBV3-1
CASSEGGDLQFF,TRBJ2-1,TRBV7-9
CSARTTSGGRNEQFF,TRBJ2-1,TRBV20-1
CAWSVQGDEAFF,TRBJ1-1,TRBV30
CASSLGFLAGASSYNEQFF,TRBJ2-1,TRBV5-1
CSARDLRAGENSPLHF,TRBJ1-6,TRBV20-1
CASSELAGGGTDTQYF,TRBJ2-3,TRBV9
CSVLGNSYNEQFF,TRBJ2-1,TRBV29-1
CASSLAGTGNNGYTF,TRBJ1-2,TRBV7-2
CASSFLEQETYYGYTF,TRBJ1-2,TRBV5-1
CASSLVEMVNQPQHF,TRBJ1-5,TRBV28
CASTPGVTDTQYF,TRBJ2-3,TRBV12-3/TRBV12-4
CAISELAGGGNEQFF,TRBJ2-1,TRBV10-3
CSASRGGLTDTQYF,TRBJ2-3,TRBV20-1
CASSFRAGRTEAFF,TRBJ1-1,TRBV5-6
CSARGPRGTVSNQPQHF,TRBJ1-5,TRBV20-1
CASSLDRRGVNSPLHF,TRBJ1-6,TRBV5-1
CSATAGTGMDYGHTF,TRBJ1-2,TRBV20-1
CSPEGERGQFF,TRBJ2-1,TRBV29-1
CASSTVGGREKLFF,TRBJ1-4,TRBV12-3/TRBV12-4
CSVAENSNQPQHF,TRBJ1-5,TRBV29-1
CASSLKVDHLTANEQFF,TRBJ2-1,TRBV7-2
CASSSRTSNTEAFF,TRBJ1-1,TRBV12-3/TRBV12-4
CASSYRTGELFF,TRBJ2-2,TRBV28
CATSGQGGQDTQYF,TRBJ2-3,TRBV24-1